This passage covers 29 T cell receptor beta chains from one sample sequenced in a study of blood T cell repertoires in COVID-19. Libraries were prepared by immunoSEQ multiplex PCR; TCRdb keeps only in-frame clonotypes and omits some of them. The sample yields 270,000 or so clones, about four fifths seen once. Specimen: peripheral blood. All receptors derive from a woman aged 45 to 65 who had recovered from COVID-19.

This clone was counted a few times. CDR3 coding DNA: TGCGCCAGCAGTCAACCGACTAAACAGGGCCGCTCCTACGAGCAGTACTTC. Amino acids: CASSQPTKQGRSYEQYF. The V and J genes are TRBV23-1 and TRBJ2-7, with D perhaps matching TRBD1 (6 bases). TRBV23-1 has ORF status, its function being uncertain. V lost 2 bases, J lost 0 bases, and 17 bases lay in between. There are 17 residues in the CDR3.

CDR3 nucleotides: TGTGCCAGCAGCTTATCCGGGACAGGGGCCTACGAGCAGTACTTC. This gives the protein CASSLSGTGAYEQYF. The gene calls are TRBV7-9 and TRBJ2-7, with 10 bases lining up with TRBD1. The CDR3 extends over 15 amino acids. The trim removed 2 bases at V and 2 bases at J, leaving 3 bases unmatched. CDR1 and CDR2 (germline): SEHNR, FQNEAQ (reference sequence).

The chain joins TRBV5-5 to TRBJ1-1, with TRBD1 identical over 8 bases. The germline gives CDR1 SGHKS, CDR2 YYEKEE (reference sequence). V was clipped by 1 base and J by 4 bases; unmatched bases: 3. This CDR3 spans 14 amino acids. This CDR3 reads CASSLLTGGTEAFF. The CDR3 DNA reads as TGTGCCAGCAGCTTGCTTACAGGGGGCACTGAAGCTTTCTTT.

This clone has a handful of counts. This chain's CDR3 is CASSLQGDLAKNIQYF. The CDR3 DNA is TGTGCCAGCAGCTTACAGGGGGATCTAGCCAAAAACATTCAGTACTTC. The gene calls are TRBV13 and TRBJ2-4; 7 bases are a match to TRBD1. This CDR3 has 16 residues. V lost 2 bases, J lost 0 bases, and 4 bases stayed unmatched. The germline gives CDR1 PRHDT, CDR2 FYEKMQ (reference sequence).

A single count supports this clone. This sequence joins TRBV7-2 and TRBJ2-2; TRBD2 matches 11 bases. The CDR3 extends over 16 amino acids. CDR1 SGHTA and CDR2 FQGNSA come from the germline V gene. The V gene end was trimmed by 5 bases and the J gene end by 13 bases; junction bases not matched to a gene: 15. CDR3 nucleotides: TGTGCCAGCAGCCCCTCGGGACTAGCGGCGGTGTCAGGGCTGTTTTTT. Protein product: CASSPSGLAAVSGLFF.

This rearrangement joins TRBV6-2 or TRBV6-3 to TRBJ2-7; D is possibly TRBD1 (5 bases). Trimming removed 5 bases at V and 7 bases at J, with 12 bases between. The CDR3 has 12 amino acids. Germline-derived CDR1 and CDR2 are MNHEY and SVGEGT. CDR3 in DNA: TGTGCCAGCAGTGACCCAGGGTTGGAGCAGTACTTC. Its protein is CASSDPGLEQYF.

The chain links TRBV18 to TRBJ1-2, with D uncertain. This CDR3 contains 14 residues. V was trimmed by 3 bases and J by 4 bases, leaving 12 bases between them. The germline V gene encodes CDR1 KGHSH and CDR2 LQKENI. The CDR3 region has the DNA TGTGCCAGCTCACCTGGTACAGAAACCTATGGCTACACCTTC. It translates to CASSPGTETYGYTF.

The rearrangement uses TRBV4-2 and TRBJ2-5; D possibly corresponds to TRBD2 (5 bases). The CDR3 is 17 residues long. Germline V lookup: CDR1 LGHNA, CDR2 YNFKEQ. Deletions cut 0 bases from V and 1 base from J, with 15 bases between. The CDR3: CASSQEGLRATQETQYF. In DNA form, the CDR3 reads TGTGCCAGCAGCCAAGAAGGCTTGCGGGCTACCCAAGAGACCCAGTACTTC.

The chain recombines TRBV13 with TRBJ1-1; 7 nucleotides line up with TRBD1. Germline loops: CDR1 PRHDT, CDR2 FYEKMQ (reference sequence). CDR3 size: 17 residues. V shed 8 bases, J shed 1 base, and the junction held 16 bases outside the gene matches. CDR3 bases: TGTGCCAGCGGGGAAATGGGACAGACCACGGGGAACACTGAAGCTTTCTTT. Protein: CASGEMGQTTGNTEAFF.

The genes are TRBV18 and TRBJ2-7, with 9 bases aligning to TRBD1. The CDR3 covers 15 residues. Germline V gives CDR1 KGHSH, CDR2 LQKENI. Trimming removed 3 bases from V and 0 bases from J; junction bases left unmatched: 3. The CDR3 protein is CASSPGTGYSYEQYF. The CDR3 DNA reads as TGTGCCAGCTCACCCGGGACAGGGTACTCCTACGAGCAGTACTTC. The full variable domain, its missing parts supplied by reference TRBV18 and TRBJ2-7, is NAGVMQNPRHLVRRRGQEARLRCSPMKGHSHVYWYRQLPEEGLKFMVYLQKENIIDESGMPKERFSAEFPKEGPSILRIQQVVRGDSAAYFCASSPGTGYSYEQYFGPGTRLTVT.

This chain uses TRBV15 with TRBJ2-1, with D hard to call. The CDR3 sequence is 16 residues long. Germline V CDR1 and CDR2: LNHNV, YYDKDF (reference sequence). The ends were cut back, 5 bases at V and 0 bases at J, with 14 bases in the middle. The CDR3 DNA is TGTGCCACCAGCTCAAAGGCCGGGTCCTCCTACAATGAGCAGTTCTTC. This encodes CATSSKAGSSYNEQFF.

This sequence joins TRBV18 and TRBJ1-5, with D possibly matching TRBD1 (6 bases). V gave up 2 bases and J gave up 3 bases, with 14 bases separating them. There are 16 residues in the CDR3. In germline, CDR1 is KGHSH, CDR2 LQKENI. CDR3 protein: CASSPNGQGNNQPQHF. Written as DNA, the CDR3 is TGTGCCAGCTCACCAAACGGGCAGGGGAACAATCAGCCCCAGCATTTT.

The CDR3 loop is CASARGGGYGYTF. In nucleotides, the CDR3 is TGTGCCAGCGCGCGGGGGGGCGGCTATGGCTACACCTTC. This chain connects TRBV5-4 to TRBJ1-2, with a weak D call TRBD1 (6 bases). V lost 7 bases and J 4 bases, leaving 14 bases between the germline ends. The CDR3 contains 13 residues. The germline gives CDR1 SGHNT, CDR2 YYREEE (reference sequence). Drawing the rest from reference TRBV5-4 and TRBJ1-2, the complete variable domain is ETGVTQSPTHLIKTRGQQVTLRCSSQSGHNTVSWYQQALGQGPQFIFQYYREEENGRGNFPPRFSGLQFPNYSSELNVNALELDDSALYLCASARGGGYGYTFGSGTRLTVV.

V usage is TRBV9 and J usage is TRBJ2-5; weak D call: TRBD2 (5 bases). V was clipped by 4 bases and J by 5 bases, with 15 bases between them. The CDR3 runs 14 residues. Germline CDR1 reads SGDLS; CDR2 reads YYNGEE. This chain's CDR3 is CASSPSRAWETQYF. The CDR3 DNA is TGTGCCAGCAGCCCTAGCCGGGCCTGGGAGACCCAGTACTTC. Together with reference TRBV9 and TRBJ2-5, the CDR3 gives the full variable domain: DSGVTQTPKHLITATGQRVTLRCSPRSGDLSVYWYQQSLDQGLQFLIQYYNGEERAKGNILERFSAQQFPDLHSELNLSSLELGDSALYFCASSPSRAWETQYFGPGTRLLVL.

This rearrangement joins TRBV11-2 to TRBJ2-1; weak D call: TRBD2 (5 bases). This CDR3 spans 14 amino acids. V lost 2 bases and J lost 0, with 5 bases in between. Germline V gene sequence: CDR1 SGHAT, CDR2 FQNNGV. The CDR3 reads CASSLSGSYNEQFF. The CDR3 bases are TGTGCCAGCAGCTTAAGCGGCTCCTACAATGAGCAGTTCTTC.

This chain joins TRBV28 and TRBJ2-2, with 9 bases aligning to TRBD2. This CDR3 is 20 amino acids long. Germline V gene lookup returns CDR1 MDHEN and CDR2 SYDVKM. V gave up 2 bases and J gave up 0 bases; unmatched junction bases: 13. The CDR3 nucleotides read TGTGCCAGCAGTTTACCTCCCTTTAGCGGGAGACGCGCGAACACCGGGGAGCTGTTTTTT. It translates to CASSLPPFSGRRANTGELFF.

CDR3 amino acids: CASSQGRNPRETQYF. CDR3 DNA sequence: TGCGCCAGCAGCCAAGGGCGGAACCCTCGGGAGACCCAGTACTTC. The rearrangement uses TRBV4-3 and TRBJ2-5; the D is unclear. V was trimmed by 1 base and J by 5 bases, leaving 14 bases between them. Per the germline V gene, CDR1 is LGHNA and CDR2 is YSLEER. The CDR3 is 15 residues long.

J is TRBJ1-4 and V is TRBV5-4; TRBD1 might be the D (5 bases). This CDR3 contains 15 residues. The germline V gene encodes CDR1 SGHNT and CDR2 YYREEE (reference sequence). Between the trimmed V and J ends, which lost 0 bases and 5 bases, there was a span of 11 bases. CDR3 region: CASSLGGTGNEKLFF. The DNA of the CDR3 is TGTGCCAGCAGCTTGGGAGGGACTGGGAATGAAAAACTGTTTTTT.

CDR3 sequence: CASSVIPGAGGYTF. CDR3 nucleotides: TGTGCCAGCAGCGTCATCCCGGGAGCCGGGGGCTACACCTTC. V usage is TRBV6-5 and J usage is TRBJ1-2; unclear D gene. Germline V CDR1 and CDR2: MNHEY, SVGAGI. Trimming removed 6 bases from V and 8 bases from J, with 19 bases in between. The CDR3 runs to 14 residues.

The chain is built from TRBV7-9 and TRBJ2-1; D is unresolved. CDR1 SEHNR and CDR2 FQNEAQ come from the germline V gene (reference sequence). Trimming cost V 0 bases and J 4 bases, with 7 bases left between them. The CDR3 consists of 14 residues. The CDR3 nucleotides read TGTGCCAGCAGCTTAGCAGCTGAGTACAATGAGCAGTTCTTC. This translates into CASSLAAEYNEQFF.

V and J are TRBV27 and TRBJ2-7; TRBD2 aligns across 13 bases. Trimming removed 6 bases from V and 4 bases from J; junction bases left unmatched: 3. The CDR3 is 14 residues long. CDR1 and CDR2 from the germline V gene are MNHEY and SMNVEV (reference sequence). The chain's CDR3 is CASSRTSGGYEQYF. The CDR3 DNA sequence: TGTGCCAGCAGCCGGACTAGCGGGGGATACGAGCAGTACTTC.

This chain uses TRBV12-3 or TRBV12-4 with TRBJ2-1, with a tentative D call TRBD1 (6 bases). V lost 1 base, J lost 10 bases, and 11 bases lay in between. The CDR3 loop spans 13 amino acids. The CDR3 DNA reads TGTGCCAGCAGTTTAGTGCCAGGGGAAGAGCAGTTCTTC. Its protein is CASSLVPGEEQFF.

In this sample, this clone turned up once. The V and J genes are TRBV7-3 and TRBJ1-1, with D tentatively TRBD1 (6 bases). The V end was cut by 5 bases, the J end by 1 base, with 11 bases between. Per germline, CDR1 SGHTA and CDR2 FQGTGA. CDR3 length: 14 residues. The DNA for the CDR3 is TGTGCCAGCAGCGAGGGGGTAACGAACACTGAAGCTTTCTTT. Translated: CASSEGVTNTEAFF.

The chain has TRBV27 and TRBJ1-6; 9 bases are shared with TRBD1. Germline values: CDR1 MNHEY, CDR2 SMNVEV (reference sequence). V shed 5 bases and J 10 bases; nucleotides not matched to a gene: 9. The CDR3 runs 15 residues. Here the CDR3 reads CASSQGTGLSSPLHF. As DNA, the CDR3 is TGTGCCAGCAGTCAAGGGACAGGGTTATCCTCACCCCTCCACTTT.

As DNA, the CDR3 is TGTGCCAGCAGATCCACTAGGGCAGGGGGAAGTTCACCCCTCCACTTT. Residues: CASRSTRAGGSSPLHF. The rearrangement uses TRBV28 and TRBJ1-6; 7 positions match TRBD1. The CDR3 extends over 16 amino acids. Unmatched junction bases numbered 14, after V lost 6 bases and J lost 9 bases. Germline lookup yields CDR1 MDHEN and CDR2 SYDVKM.

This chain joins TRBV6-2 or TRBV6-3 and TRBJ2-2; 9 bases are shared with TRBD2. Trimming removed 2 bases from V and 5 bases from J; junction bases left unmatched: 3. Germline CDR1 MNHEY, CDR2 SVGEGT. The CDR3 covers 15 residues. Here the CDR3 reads CASSYNGLATGELFF. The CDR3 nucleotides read TGTGCCAGCAGTTACAATGGACTAGCGACCGGGGAGCTGTTTTTT.

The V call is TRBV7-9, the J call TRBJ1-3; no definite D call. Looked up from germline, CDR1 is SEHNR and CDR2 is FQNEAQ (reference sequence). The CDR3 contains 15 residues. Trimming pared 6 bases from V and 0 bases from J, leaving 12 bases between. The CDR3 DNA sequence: TGTGCCAGCAGAGAGGGTAGCCACTCTGGAAACACCATATATTTT. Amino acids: CASREGSHSGNTIYF.

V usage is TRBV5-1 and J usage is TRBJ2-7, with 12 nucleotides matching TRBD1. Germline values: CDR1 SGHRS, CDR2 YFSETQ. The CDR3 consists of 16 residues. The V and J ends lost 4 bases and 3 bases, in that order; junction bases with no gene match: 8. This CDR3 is CASSRAGQGALYEQYF. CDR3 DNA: TGCGCCAGCAGCCGGGCGGGACAGGGGGCCCTCTACGAGCAGTACTTC.

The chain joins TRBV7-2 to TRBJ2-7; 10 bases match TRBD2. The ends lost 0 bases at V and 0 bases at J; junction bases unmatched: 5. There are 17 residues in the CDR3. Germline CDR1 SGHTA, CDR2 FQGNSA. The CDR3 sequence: CASSLAIASGGSYEQYF. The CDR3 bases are TGTGCCAGCAGCTTAGCGATTGCTAGCGGGGGCTCCTACGAGCAGTACTTC.